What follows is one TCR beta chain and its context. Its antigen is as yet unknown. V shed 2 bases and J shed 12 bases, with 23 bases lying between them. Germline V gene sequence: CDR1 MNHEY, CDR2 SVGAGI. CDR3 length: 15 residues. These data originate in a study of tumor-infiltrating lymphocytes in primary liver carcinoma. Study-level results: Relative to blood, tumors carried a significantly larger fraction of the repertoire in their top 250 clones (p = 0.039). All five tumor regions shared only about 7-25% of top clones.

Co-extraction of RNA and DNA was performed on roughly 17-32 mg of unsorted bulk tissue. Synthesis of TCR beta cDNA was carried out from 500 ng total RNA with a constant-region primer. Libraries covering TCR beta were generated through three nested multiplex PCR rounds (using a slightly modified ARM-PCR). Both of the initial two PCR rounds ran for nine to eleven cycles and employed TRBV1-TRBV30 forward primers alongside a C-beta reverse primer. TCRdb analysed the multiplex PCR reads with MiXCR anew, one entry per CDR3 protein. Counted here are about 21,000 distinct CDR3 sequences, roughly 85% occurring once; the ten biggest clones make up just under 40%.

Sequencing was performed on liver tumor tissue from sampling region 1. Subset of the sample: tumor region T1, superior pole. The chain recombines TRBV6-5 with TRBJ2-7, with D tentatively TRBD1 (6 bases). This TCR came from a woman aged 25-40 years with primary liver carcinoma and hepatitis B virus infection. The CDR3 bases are TGTGCCAGCAGTTACAAGGACAGCAGCTTCTACAAGCGGTACTTC. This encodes CASSYKDSSFYKRYF.